The clone carrying this T cell receptor (beta chain) was seen at least ten times. Libraries of TCR beta came from iRepertoire HTBI primers plus Arm-PCR of CDR3 regions. TCRdb re-analysed the multiplex PCR reads in MiXCR, keeping a single row per CDR3 protein. The table lists a few hundred thousand distinct CDR3 sequences, roughly 21% of them singletons, with more than 11% in the top ten. This record belongs to a study of regulatory T cells in long-lasting Graves disease. Germline CDR1 reads SGHTA; CDR2 reads FQGTGA. V lost 6 bases and J 5 bases, leaving 13 bases between the germline ends. CDR3 length: 13 amino acids. Time point specified: newly diagnosed GD, antithyroid drugs for less than 3 months. Isolated PBMC RNA provided the starting material for the TCR library. Peripheral blood, 8.5 to 9.5 milliliters per patient, was collected in EDTA tubes.

The receptor's source is a female donor with Graves disease. The sequenced sample was peripheral blood mononuclear cells (PBMCs), obtained at new diagnosis, from a patient treated with antithyroid drugs. The chain carries TRBV7-3 and TRBJ2-5; D is undetermined. CDR3 bases: TGTGCCAGCAGTTCATACCCGCAGGAGACCCAGTACTTC. Amino acids: CASSSYPQETQYF.